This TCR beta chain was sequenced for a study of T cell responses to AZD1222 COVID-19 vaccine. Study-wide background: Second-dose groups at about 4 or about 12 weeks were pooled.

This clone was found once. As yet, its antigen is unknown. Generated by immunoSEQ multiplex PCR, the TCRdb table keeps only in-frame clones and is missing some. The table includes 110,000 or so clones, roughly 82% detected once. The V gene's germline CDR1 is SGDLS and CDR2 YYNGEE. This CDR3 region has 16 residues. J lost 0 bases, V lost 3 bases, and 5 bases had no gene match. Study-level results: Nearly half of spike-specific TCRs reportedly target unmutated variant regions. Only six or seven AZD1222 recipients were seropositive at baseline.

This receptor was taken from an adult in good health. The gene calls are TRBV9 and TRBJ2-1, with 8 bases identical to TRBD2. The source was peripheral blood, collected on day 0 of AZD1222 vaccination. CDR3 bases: TGTGCCAGCAGCGCCCGTAGCGGGACCTCCTACAATGAGCAGTTCTTC. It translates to CASSARSGTSYNEQFF.